A selection of T cell receptor beta chains follows, all from one sample in a study of cytomegalovirus exposure and HLA in healthy donors. Method: immunoSEQ multiplex PCR; TCRdb's copy keeps in-frame clones and lacks some. The sample includes some 140,000 clones, about three quarters seen only once; the top ten take around 1.5%. The sequencing input was PBMCs. The origin of the receptors is a young woman in good health and CMV-seronegative. Each CDR3 is given with its conserved first and last residue. The D gene is left open where the match is weak. Clone size is shown for a subset of rows, as once, few, many or a class of expanded clone.

d_gene: -
abundance: -
v_gene: TRBV6-5
j_gene: TRBJ1-3
len: 16
CDR3aa: CASSYSTSISGNTIYF

d_gene: TRBD1
abundance: few
v_gene: TRBV30
j_gene: TRBJ1-1
len: 14
CDR3aa: CASTSGTANTEAFF

d_gene: TRBD1
abundance: -
v_gene: TRBV19
j_gene: TRBJ1-5
len: 14
CDR3aa: CASSKTGGNQPQHF

d_gene: -
abundance: -
v_gene: TRBV15
j_gene: TRBJ2-5
len: 14
CDR3aa: CATSRASGQETQYF

d_gene: -
abundance: -
v_gene: TRBV10-1
j_gene: TRBJ1-1
len: 14
CDR3aa: CASSESWPNTEAFF

d_gene: TRBD1
abundance: -
v_gene: TRBV7-6
j_gene: TRBJ2-2
len: 15
CDR3aa: CASSLALGGGGELFF

d_gene: -
abundance: few
v_gene: TRBV6-1
j_gene: TRBJ2-1
len: 13
CDR3aa: CASSGTSTHEQFF

d_gene: -
abundance: -
v_gene: TRBV25-1
j_gene: TRBJ2-3
len: 12
CDR3aa: CASSRGSDTQYF

d_gene: -
abundance: -
v_gene: TRBV5-1
j_gene: TRBJ2-7
len: 14
CDR3aa: CASSVRGPSYEQYF

d_gene: -
abundance: once
v_gene: TRBV2
j_gene: TRBJ2-5
len: 14
CDR3aa: CASSPQPYQETQYF

d_gene: TRBD1
abundance: once
v_gene: TRBV25-1
j_gene: TRBJ2-1
len: 14
CDR3aa: CASSASGGVNEQFF

d_gene: -
abundance: -
v_gene: TRBV5-1
j_gene: TRBJ1-1
len: 14
CDR3aa: CASSLGRINTEAFF

d_gene: -
abundance: -
v_gene: TRBV7-9
j_gene: TRBJ1-1
len: 17
CDR3aa: CASSFYKNRGMSTEAFF

d_gene: -
abundance: -
v_gene: TRBV30
j_gene: TRBJ1-1
len: 14
CDR3aa: CAWSVFRGNTEAFF

d_gene: -
abundance: few
v_gene: TRBV5-1
j_gene: TRBJ1-1
len: 14
CDR3aa: CASSLQLTNTEAFF

d_gene: -
abundance: -
v_gene: TRBV5-4
j_gene: TRBJ1-1
len: 14
CDR3aa: CASSRLEGGPEAFF

d_gene: -
abundance: -
v_gene: TRBV9
j_gene: TRBJ2-1
len: 16
CDR3aa: CASSAGGGGAYNEQFF

d_gene: -
abundance: -
v_gene: TRBV30
j_gene: TRBJ2-7
len: 13
CDR3aa: CAWSVGNSYEQYF

d_gene: -
abundance: -
v_gene: TRBV5-4
j_gene: TRBJ2-7
len: 13
CDR3aa: CASSLDGSYEQYF

d_gene: -
abundance: -
v_gene: TRBV5-1
j_gene: TRBJ2-1
len: 14
CDR3aa: CASSLDRTYNEQFF

d_gene: -
abundance: once
v_gene: TRBV19
j_gene: TRBJ2-5
len: 16
CDR3aa: CASSLRLGGLQETQYF

d_gene: -
abundance: -
v_gene: TRBV28
j_gene: TRBJ1-2
len: 15
CDR3aa: CASSSSLVVLYGYTF

d_gene: -
abundance: -
v_gene: TRBV11-2
j_gene: TRBJ1-1
len: 14
CDR3aa: CASSLDPRGTEAFF

d_gene: -
abundance: -
v_gene: TRBV5-6
j_gene: TRBJ1-2
len: 12
CDR3aa: CASSLVDNGYTF

d_gene: TRBD1
abundance: once
v_gene: TRBV5-1
j_gene: TRBJ2-4
len: 21
CDR3aa: CASSSNRWRPGDRNQKNIQYF

d_gene: TRBD1
abundance: -
v_gene: TRBV18
j_gene: TRBJ1-1
len: 16
CDR3aa: CASSKGGQGSSAEAFF

d_gene: TRBD1
abundance: -
v_gene: TRBV5-1
j_gene: TRBJ1-1
len: 14
CDR3aa: CASSYGTGGREAFF